This entry lists 2 T cell receptor beta chains sequenced from one sample in a study of cytomegalovirus exposure and HLA in healthy donors. The PCR had 60 Vbeta and 13 Jbeta primers. The table came from immunoSEQ multiplex PCR; TCRdb's copy has only in-frame clones and leaves some out. The sample contains roughly 100,000 clones, over 60% of which appear only once. The sample consisted of PBMCs. The receptors shown here come from a man aged 40-49 years in good health and CMV-seropositive.

The rearrangement links TRBV29-1 to TRBJ1-1; 7 bases align to TRBD1. Germline assignment: CDR1 SQVTM and CDR2 ANQGSEA. The CDR3 is 16 amino acids. V shed 7 bases, J shed 0 bases, and the junction held 14 bases outside the gene matches. The CDR3 spells CSALGDRETMNTEAFF. The DNA of the CDR3 is TGCAGCGCACTAGGGGACAGAGAAACCATGAACACTGAAGCTTTCTTT.

With regard to this clone: The junction shows a germline mismatch at one end, possibly a read error. This sequence joins TRBV7-7 and TRBJ2-5; D is possibly TRBD2 (6 bases). The tail of the sequence fits TRBJ2-7 better, so the J call may be wrong. The CDR3 has 14 residues. The germline V gene has CDR1 SSHAT and CDR2 FNYEAQ (reference sequence). CDR3 sequence reads: CASSPGLYSYEQYF. The CDR3, as DNA: TGTGCTAGCAGTCCGGGACTCTACTCCTACGAGCAGTACTTC.